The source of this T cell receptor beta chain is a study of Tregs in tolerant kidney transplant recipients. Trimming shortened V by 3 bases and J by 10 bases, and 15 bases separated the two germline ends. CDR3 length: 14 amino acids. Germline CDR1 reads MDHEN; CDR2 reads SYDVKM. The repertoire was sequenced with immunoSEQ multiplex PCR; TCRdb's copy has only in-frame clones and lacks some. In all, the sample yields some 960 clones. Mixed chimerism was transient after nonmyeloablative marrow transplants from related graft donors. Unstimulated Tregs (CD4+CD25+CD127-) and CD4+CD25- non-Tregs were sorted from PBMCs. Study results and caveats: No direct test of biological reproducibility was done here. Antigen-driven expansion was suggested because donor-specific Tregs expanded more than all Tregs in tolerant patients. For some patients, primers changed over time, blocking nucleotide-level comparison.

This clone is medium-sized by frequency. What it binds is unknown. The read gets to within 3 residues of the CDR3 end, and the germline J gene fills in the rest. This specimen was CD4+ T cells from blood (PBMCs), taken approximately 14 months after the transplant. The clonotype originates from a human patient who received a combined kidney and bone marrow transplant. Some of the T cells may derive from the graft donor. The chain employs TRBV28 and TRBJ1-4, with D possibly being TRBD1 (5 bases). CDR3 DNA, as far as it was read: TGTGCCAGCAGTTTGGTGACTTCCGGGGGAAAA. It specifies CASSLVTSGGK. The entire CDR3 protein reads CASSLVTSGGKLFF.